This paragraph reports one TCR beta chain. Its matching antigen is unknown. Here immunoSEQ multiplex PCR was the method, and the copy in TCRdb shows in-frame clones only, minus some. Found here are nearly 35,000 clones, 92% of them singletons; the top ten hold about 33%. V was pared by 5 bases and J by 7 bases, with 14 bases between. Germline V gene lookup returns CDR1 LNHDA and CDR2 SQIVND (reference sequence). This CDR3 has 13 residues. This specimen comes from a study of OX40 agonist ivuxolimab in advanced cancers. Study-level findings and limits: Some patients without response likewise showed low normalized clonal expansion.

This material consisted of CD4+ or CD8+ T cells sorted from blood, taken in a trial of the OX40 agonist ivuxolimab. This TCR was sampled from an adult with an advanced solid tumor such as melanoma, head and neck, liver or kidney cancer. The V and J genes are TRBV19 and TRBJ1-1, with D possibly being TRBD1 (5 bases). CDR3 loop: CASSLLLTGEAFF. For the CDR3, the DNA is TGTGCCAGTAGTCTGCTGCTTACAGGTGAAGCTTTCTTT.